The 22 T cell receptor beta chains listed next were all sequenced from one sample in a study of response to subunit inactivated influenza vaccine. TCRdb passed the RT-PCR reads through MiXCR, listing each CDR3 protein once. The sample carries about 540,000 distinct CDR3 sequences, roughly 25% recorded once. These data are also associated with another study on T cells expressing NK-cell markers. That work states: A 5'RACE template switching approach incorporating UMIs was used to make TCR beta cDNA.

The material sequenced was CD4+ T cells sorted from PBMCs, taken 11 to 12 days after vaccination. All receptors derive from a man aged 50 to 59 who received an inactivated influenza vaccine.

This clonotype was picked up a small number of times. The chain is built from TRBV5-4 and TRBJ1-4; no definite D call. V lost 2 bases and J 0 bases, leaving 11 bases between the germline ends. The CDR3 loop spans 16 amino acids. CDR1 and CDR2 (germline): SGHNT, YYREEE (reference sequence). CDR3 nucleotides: TGTGCCAGCAGCTTAACAAGATCTGCAACTAATGAAAAACTGTTTTTT. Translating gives CASSLTRSATNEKLFF.

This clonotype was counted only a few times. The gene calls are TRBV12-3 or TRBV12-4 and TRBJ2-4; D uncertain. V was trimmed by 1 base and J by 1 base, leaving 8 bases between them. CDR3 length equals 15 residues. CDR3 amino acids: CASSLVLGAKNIQYF. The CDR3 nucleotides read TGTGCCAGCAGTTTAGTTTTGGGGGCCAAAAACATTCAGTACTTC.

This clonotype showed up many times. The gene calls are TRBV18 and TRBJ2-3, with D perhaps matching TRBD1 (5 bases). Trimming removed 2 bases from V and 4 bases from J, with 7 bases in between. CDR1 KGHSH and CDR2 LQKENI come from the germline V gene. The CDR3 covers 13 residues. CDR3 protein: CASSPGAADTQYF. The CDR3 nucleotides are TGTGCCAGCTCACCAGGGGCAGCAGATACGCAGTATTTT.

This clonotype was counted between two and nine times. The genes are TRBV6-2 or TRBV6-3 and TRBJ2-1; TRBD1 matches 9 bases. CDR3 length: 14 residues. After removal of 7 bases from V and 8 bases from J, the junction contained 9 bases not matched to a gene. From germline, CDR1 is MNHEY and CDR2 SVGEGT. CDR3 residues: CASNLPDRGDEQFF. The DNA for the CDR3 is TGTGCCAGCAATCTACCCGACAGGGGGGATGAGCAGTTCTTC.

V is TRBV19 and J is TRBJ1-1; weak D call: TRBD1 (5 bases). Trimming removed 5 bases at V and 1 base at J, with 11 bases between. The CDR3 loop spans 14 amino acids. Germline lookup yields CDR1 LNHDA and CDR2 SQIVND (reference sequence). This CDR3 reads CASSATGGNTEAFF. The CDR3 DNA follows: TGTGCCAGTAGTGCCACGGGGGGGAACACTGAAGCTTTCTTT. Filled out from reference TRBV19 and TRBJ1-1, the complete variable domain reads DGGITQSPKYLFRKEGQNVTLSCEQNLNHDAMYWYRQDPGQGLRLIYYSQIVNDFQKGDIAEGYSVSREKKESFPLTVTSAQKNPTAFYLCASSATGGNTEAFFGQGTRLTVV.

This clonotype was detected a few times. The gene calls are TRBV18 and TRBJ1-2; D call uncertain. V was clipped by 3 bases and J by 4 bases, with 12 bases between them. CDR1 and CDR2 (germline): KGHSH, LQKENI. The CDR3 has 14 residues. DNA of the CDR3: TGTGCCAGCTCACCGGGTCCAGGATCCTATGGCTACACCTTC. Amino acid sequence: CASSPGPGSYGYTF.

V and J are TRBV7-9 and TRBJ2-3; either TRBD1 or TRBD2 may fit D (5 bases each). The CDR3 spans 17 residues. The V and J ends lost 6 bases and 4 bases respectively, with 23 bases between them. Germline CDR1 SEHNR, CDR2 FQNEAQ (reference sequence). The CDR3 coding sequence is TGTGCCAGCAGGCCCCCCTTCGGGACGCAGAGGGCAGATACGCAGTATTTT. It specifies CASRPPFGTQRADTQYF.

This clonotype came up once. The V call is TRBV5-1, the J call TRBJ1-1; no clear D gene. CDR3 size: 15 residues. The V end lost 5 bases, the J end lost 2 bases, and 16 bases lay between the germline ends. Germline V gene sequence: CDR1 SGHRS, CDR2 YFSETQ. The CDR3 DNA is TGCGCCAGCAGTTGGTTACCCTTGGATAACACTGAAGCTTTCTTT. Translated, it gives CASSWLPLDNTEAFF.

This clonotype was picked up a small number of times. In DNA form, the CDR3 reads TGTGCCAGCAGCGAGAGGGAAGAGACCCAGTACTTC. This gives the protein CASSEREETQYF. The J gene is TRBJ2-5, the V gene TRBV9; D may be TRBD2 (5 bases). The germline CDR1 and CDR2 sequences are SGDLS and YYNGEE. The CDR3 loop spans 12 amino acids. Trimming stripped 3 bases from V and 3 bases from J, with 6 bases between.

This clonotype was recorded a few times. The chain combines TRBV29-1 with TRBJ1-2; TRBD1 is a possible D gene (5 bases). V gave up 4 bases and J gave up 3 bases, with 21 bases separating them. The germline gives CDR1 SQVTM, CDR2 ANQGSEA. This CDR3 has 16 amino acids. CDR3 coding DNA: TGCAGCGTTGCGGCCGTCCGGGCAGGGAGGCACTATGGCTACACCTTC. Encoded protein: CSVAAVRAGRHYGYTF.

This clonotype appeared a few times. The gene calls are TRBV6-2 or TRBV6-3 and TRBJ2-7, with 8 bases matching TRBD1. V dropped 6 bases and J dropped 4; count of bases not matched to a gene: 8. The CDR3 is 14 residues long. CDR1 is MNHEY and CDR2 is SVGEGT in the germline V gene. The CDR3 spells CASRLRQGMYEQYF. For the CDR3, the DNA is TGTGCCAGCAGACTTCGACAGGGGATGTACGAGCAGTACTTC.

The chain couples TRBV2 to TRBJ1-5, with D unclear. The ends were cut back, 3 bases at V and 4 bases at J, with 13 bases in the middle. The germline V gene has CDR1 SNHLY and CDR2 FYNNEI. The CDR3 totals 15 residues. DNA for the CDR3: TGTGCCAGCAGTGATGGGTTGGTACGTAATCAGCCCCAGCATTTT. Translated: CASSDGLVRNQPQHF.

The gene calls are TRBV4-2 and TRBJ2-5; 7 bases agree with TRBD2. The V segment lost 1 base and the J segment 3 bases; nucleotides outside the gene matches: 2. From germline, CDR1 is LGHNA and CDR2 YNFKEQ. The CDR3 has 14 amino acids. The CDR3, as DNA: TGTGCCAGCAGCCAAGTCGGACTAGAAGAGACCCAGTACTTC. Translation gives CASSQVGLEETQYF.

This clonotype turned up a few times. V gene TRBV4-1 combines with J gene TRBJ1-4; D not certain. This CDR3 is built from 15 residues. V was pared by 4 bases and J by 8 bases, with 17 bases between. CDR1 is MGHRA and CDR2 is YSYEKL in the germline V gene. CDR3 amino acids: CASSPGLDPSEKLFF. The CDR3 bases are TGCGCCAGCAGCCCCGGGCTCGACCCCTCGGAAAAACTGTTTTTT.

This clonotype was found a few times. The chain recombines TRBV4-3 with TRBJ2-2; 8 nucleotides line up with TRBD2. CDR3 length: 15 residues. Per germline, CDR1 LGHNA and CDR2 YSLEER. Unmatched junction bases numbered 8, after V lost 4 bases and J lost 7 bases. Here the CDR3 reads CASSPGLVVGGELFF. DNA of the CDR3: TGCGCCAGCAGCCCGGGACTAGTGGTGGGCGGGGAGCTGTTTTTT.

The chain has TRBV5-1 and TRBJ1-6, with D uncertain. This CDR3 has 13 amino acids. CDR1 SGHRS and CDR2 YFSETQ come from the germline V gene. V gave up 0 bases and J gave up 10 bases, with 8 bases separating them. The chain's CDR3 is CASSLAEQSPLHF. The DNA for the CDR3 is TGCGCCAGCAGCTTGGCAGAGCAATCACCCCTCCACTTT. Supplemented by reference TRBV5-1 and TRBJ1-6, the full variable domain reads KAGVTQTPRYLIKTRGQQVTLSCSPISGHRSVSWYQQTPGQGLQFLFEYFSETQRNKGNFPGRFSGRQFSNSRSEMNVSTLELGDSALYLCASSLAEQSPLHFGNGTRLTVT.

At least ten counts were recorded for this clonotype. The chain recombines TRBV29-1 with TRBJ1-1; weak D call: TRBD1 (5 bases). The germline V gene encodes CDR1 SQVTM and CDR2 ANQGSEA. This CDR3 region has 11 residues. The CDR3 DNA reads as TGCATGGGGCAGACGAACACTGAAGCTTTCTTT. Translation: CMGQTNTEAFF.

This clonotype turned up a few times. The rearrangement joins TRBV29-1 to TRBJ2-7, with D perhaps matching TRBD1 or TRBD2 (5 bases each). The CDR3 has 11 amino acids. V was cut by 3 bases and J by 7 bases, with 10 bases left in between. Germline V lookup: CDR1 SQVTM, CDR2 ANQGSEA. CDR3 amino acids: CSVEGVGEQYF. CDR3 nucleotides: TGCAGCGTTGAGGGGGTAGGGGAGCAGTACTTC.

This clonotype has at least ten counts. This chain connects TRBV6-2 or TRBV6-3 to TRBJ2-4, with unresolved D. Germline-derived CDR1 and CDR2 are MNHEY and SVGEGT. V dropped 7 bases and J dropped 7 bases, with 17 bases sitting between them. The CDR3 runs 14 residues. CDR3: CASTPLNGPNIQYF. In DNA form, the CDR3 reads TGTGCCAGCACCCCTCTTAACGGACCGAACATTCAGTACTTC.

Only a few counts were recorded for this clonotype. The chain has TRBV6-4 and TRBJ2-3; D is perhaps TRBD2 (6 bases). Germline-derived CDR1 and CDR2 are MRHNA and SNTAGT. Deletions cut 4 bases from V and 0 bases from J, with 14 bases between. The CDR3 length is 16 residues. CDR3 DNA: TGTGCCAGCAGTGGCAATAGCGGAACCAGCACAGATACGCAGTATTTT. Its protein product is CASSGNSGTSTDTQYF.

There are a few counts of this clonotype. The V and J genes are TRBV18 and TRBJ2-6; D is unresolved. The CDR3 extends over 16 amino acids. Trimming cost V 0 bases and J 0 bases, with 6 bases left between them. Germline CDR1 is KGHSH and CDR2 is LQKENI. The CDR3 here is CASSPPSRSGANVLTF. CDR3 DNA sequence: TGTGCCAGCTCACCACCCAGCCGCTCTGGGGCCAACGTCCTGACTTTC.

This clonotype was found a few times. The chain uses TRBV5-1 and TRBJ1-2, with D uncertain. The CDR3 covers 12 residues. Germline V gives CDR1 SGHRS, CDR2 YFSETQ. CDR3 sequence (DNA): TGCGCGAGCGGGGAGGGCGACTATGGCTACACCTTC. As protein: CASGEGDYGYTF.